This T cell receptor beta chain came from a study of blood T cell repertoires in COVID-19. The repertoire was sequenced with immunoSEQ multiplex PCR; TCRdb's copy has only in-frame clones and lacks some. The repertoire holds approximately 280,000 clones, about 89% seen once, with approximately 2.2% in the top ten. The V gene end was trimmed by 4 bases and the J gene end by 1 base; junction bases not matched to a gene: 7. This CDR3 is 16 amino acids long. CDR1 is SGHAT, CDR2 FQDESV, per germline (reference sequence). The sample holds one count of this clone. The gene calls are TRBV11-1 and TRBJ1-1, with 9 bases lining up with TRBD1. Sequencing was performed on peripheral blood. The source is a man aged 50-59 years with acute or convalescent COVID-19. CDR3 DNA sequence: TGTGCCAGCAGCTCCGCGGGGACAGGGACGAACACTGAAGCTTTCTTT. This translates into CASSSAGTGTNTEAFF.